This T cell receptor beta chain stems from a study of cytomegalovirus exposure and HLA in healthy donors. Vbeta (60) and Jbeta (13) primers were used in the PCR. Measured with immunoSEQ multiplex PCR; TCRdb has only the in-frame clones, and not every one. Of roughly 100,000 clones in the sample, roughly three fifths are singletons; the top ten hold under 5.5%. Germline V gene data show CDR1 as SGHTA and CDR2 as FQGNSA. The CDR3 extends over 17 amino acids. Trimming cost V 6 bases and J 2 bases; bases outside gene matches: 11. The source is a human donor in good health. This chain links TRBV7-2 with TRBJ2-7; 12 nucleotides line up with TRBD2. What was sequenced was PBMCs. Here the CDR3 reads CASSRGPTSGGAYEQYF. CDR3 nucleotides: TGTGCCAGCAGTCGGGGCCCGACTAGCGGGGGTGCCTACGAGCAGTACTTC.